This TCR beta chain was identified during a study of T cells in localized non-small cell lung cancer (dated by TCRdb to the early 2020s). A note on the overall study: Comparing tumors with uninvolved tumor-adjacent lungs, the study looked at the T cell repertoires of 236 patients with early-stage NSCLC. The mean age of the NSCLC patients was under 70 years, with 120 to 150 men and about a hundred women. The cohort consisted of 236 treatment-naive NSCLC patients whose localized lung tumors had been resected. On the study overall, not on this receptor specifically: Since the design was exploratory, TCR variables were selected using unadjusted p-values with no false-discovery rate correction. Because multi-region tumor sequencing was not performed, intratumor heterogeneity could not be ruled out. Uninvolved tumor-adjacent lung showed the highest T cell clonality, higher than tumor, which suggests more focused antigenic responses in the uninvolved tumor-adjacent lung. Higher blood T cell density associated with longer overall survival, while higher adjacent-lung clonality associated with shorter survival. Of the top 100 tumor clones, a median of approximately 60 were detected in paired uninvolved adjacent lung; approximately 30 were also among that lung's top 100.

Based on the germline V gene, the CDR1 and CDR2 sequences are MNHNS and SASEGT. The trim is 2 bases for V and 9 bases for J, with a gap of 14 bases between the germline ends. From its cysteine to its phenylalanine, the CDR3 spans 14 amino acids. CDR3 DNA is the only sequence kept; it has 42 bases, read in frame from the first base. The immunoSEQ Assay was used to sequence TCR beta CDR3 regions from DNA. As for the original processing: T cell density was computed as TCR beta template counts normalized to usable DNA estimated by amplifying housekeeping genes. Richness was estimated with the preseqR package, extrapolating to 400,000 templates for PBMC samples and 120,000 templates for tissue samples. Clonality was calculated as one minus Pielou's evenness. Tissue-enriched TCRs were identified through differential abundance testing performed on productive amino-acid clonotypes, with a minimum total count of 5 and an alpha of 0.1. Repertoire overlap between compartments was quantified with the Jaccard Index and Morisita Overlap Index. GLIPH grouped TCR beta CDR3s together with public tetramer-defined viral CDR3s, and a viral motif had to include at least three viral sequences and also show V-gene enrichment. This immuneACCESS table, as held by TCRdb, lists in-frame sequences with V and J called but not all clones. Of the missing ones, under half trace to an unresolved V gene in checked studies; the others have no known cause. The D gene and trimming were derived from the DNA, and the V and J assignments and clone size from that table. The sample records 130,000 or so clones, more than 80% of which are singletons. The ten largest clones capture around 1.7% of the sample.

At diagnosis, peripheral blood, uninvolved tumor-adjacent lung and tumor were collected and were preserved as a mix of fresh-frozen and FFPE material. For TCR repertoire profiling, blood samples were analyzed as peripheral blood mononuclear cells. With respect to this clone: Its antigen is not yet known. One base away there is no much larger clone; base qualities are not given.

This specimen was peripheral blood, taken before any cancer treatment. The V gene is TRBV6-1 and the J gene is TRBJ2-1, with the D gene too uncertain to name. The receptor was isolated from a female donor aged 60 or older with stage I lung adenocarcinoma. The CDR3 corresponds to CASSESIVVGEQFF. In nucleotides, the sequence is TGTGCCAGCAGTGAATCAATAGTAGTCGGTGAGCAGTTCTTC.